This TCR beta chain is from a study of PD-1 blockade in mismatch repair-deficient tumors. Whole-study context: Patients had 12 to 13 mismatch repair-deficient cancer types and were previously treated and progressing. Findings of the study overall: Rapid post-treatment expansion, then contraction, generally preceding radiologic response, marked tumor-resident clones.

TCRdb's copy holds only in-frame clones and misses some; the assay was immunoSEQ multiplex PCR. The sample contains approximately 60,000 clones, 70% to 90% of which appear only once. Germline V gives CDR1 SGHRS, CDR2 YFSETQ. The CDR3 length is 15 residues. The V end lost 4 bases, the J end lost 2 bases, and 15 bases lay between the germline ends. TCRs were sequenced from a few patients responding to pembrolizumab. Of note for this clone: Its antigen is not identified.

This chain uses TRBV5-1 with TRBJ2-5; no reliable D call. The sequencing used peripheral blood, collected 52 weeks after starting pembrolizumab. This receptor was obtained from an adult with mismatch repair-deficient cancer. DNA of the CDR3: TGCGCCAGCAGCGAGCTGAACGGACGGCAAGAGACCCAGTACTTC. Residues: CASSELNGRQETQYF.